Listed here is a single T cell receptor beta chain. Using immunoSEQ multiplex PCR, the repertoire was profiled, and TCRdb retains in-frame clones only, with some absent. The table lists some 50,000 clones, 90% of them singletons. This sample is drawn from a study of blood T cell repertoires in COVID-19. Overall study context: Italy, Spain and the United States were the sources of the convalescent and acute COVID-19 samples.

With V trimmed by 4 bases and J by 2 bases, 4 bases remained unmatched. CDR1 is LGHDT, CDR2 YNNKEL, per germline (reference sequence). The CDR3 length is 15 residues. V is TRBV3-1 (or the pseudogene TRBV3-2) and J is TRBJ1-2, with 10 bases that match TRBD1. The receptor's source is a man in his forties with acute or convalescent COVID-19. Sequencing was done on a sample of peripheral blood. In DNA form, the CDR3 reads TGTGCCAGCAGCCCGACAGGGGGCGCGAACTATGGCTACACCTTC. It yields the protein CASSPTGGANYGYTF.